A selection of T cell receptor beta chains follows, all from one sample in a study of cytomegalovirus exposure and HLA in healthy donors. The table came from immunoSEQ multiplex PCR; TCRdb's copy has only in-frame clones and leaves some out. The sample holds tens of thousands of clones; approximately 70% are singletons and the top ten take 12% to 15%. Sample: PBMCs. These receptors all stem from a male donor in good health and CMV-seropositive. The CDR3 runs from the conserved cysteine through the conserved F or W. A D gene is named only where the DNA matches it firmly. Clone size, where shown, is once, few, many, or a class for clones that have expanded.

v_gene: TRBV2; j_gene: TRBJ1-3; abundance: few; d_gene: .; CDR3aa: CASKHSGNTIYF; CDR3nt: TGTGCCAGCAAACACTCTGGAAACACCATATATTTT
v_gene: TRBV6-5; j_gene: TRBJ2-1; abundance: .; d_gene: .; CDR3aa: CASLGLMGNEQFF; CDR3nt: TGTGCCAGCCTTGGACTAATGGGCAATGAGCAGTTCTTC
v_gene: TRBV5-6; j_gene: TRBJ1-1; abundance: few; d_gene: TRBD1; CDR3aa: CASSGGTDYTEAFF; CDR3nt: TGTGCCAGCAGCGGCGGGACAGACTACACTGAAGCTTTCTTT
v_gene: TRBV13; j_gene: TRBJ2-7; abundance: .; d_gene: .; CDR3aa: CASSPHAGGEQYF; CDR3nt: TGTGCCAGCAGCCCTCATGCGGGTGGCGAGCAGTACTTC
v_gene: TRBV25-1; j_gene: TRBJ1-1; abundance: .; d_gene: TRBD1; CDR3aa: CASSEYRGRGNTEAFF; CDR3nt: TGTGCCAGCAGTGAATATAGGGGGCGAGGAAACACTGAAGCTTTCTTT
v_gene: TRBV14; j_gene: TRBJ1-1; abundance: once; d_gene: .; CDR3aa: CASSQEEHRAFF; CDR3nt: TGTGCCAGCAGCCAAGAGGAGCACAGGGCTTTCTTT
v_gene: TRBV28; j_gene: TRBJ2-1; abundance: .; d_gene: TRBD2; CDR3aa: CASSLGKATETSGYNEQFF; CDR3nt: TGTGCCAGCAGTTTAGGAAAGGCCACGGAGACTAGCGGGTACAATGAGCAGTTCTTC
v_gene: TRBV11-3; j_gene: TRBJ2-1; abundance: .; d_gene: TRBD2; CDR3aa: CASSLGLAGALHINNEQFF; CDR3nt: TGTGCCAGCAGCTTAGGGCTAGCGGGAGCCCTCCACATTAACAATGAGCAGTTCTTC
v_gene: TRBV2; j_gene: TRBJ2-5; abundance: .; d_gene: TRBD1; CDR3aa: CASSPVSGNDRGRETQYF; CDR3nt: TGTGCCAGCAGTCCCGTCTCGGGGAATGACAGGGGGAGGGAGACCCAGTACTTC
v_gene: TRBV18; j_gene: TRBJ2-5; abundance: .; d_gene: .; CDR3aa: CASSPQTGEETQYF; CDR3nt: TGTGCCAGCTCACCACAGACAGGAGAAGAGACCCAGTACTTC
v_gene: TRBV29-1; j_gene: TRBJ2-7; abundance: .; d_gene: TRBD1; CDR3aa: CSAGTDTYEQYF; CDR3nt: TGCAGCGCCGGGACAGACACCTACGAGCAGTACTTC
v_gene: TRBV29-1; j_gene: TRBJ2-5; abundance: .; d_gene: TRBD2; CDR3aa: CSVEGRTSGETQYF; CDR3nt: TGCAGCGTTGAAGGGAGGACTAGCGGAGAGACCCAGTACTTC
v_gene: TRBV6-1; j_gene: TRBJ2-7; abundance: .; d_gene: .; CDR3aa: CASSEAKGGSYEQYF; CDR3nt: TGTGCCAGCAGTGAAGCGAAAGGGGGAAGCTACGAGCAGTACTTC
v_gene: TRBV27; j_gene: TRBJ2-7; abundance: .; d_gene: TRBD1; CDR3aa: CASSPGAGQGEEQYF; CDR3nt: TGTGCCAGCAGTCCAGGGGCGGGACAGGGTGAGGAGCAGTACTTC
v_gene: TRBV7-9; j_gene: TRBJ2-7; abundance: once; d_gene: TRBD2; CDR3aa: CASSLGDYYEQYF; CDR3nt: TGTGCCAGCAGCTTGGGGGACTACTACGAGCAGTACTTC
v_gene: TRBV7-6; j_gene: TRBJ2-7; abundance: .; d_gene: TRBD2; CDR3aa: CASSFGLAGYEQYF; CDR3nt: TGTGCCAGCAGCTTCGGACTAGCGGGGTACGAGCAGTACTTC
v_gene: TRBV13; j_gene: TRBJ1-4; abundance: once; d_gene: TRBD1; CDR3aa: CASSLQGAFGKLFF; CDR3nt: TGTGCCAGCAGCTTACAGGGGGCTTTTGGAAAACTGTTTTTT
v_gene: TRBV25-1; j_gene: TRBJ1-1; abundance: few; d_gene: .; CDR3aa: CASRRTGQRTEAFF; CDR3nt: TGTGCCAGCAGGAGAACAGGGCAGCGGACTGAAGCTTTCTTT
v_gene: TRBV5-1; j_gene: TRBJ1-1; abundance: .; d_gene: .; CDR3aa: CASRRQGTNTEAFF; CDR3nt: TGCGCCAGCAGAAGGCAGGGCACGAACACTGAAGCTTTCTTT
v_gene: TRBV9; j_gene: TRBJ2-3; abundance: .; d_gene: TRBD2; CDR3aa: CASSEEIAGSPDTQYF; CDR3nt: TGTGCCAGCAGCGAGGAAATAGCGGGATCACCAGATACGCAGTATTTT
v_gene: TRBV18; j_gene: TRBJ1-1; abundance: few; d_gene: TRBD1; CDR3aa: CASGLQGGGTEAFF; CDR3nt: TGTGCCAGCGGGCTACAGGGGGGAGGTACTGAAGCTTTCTTT
v_gene: TRBV11-2; j_gene: TRBJ2-5; abundance: .; d_gene: TRBD2; CDR3aa: CASSLPGGGGETQYF; CDR3nt: TGTGCCAGCAGCTTACCTGGGGGGGGTGGGGAGACCCAGTACTTC
v_gene: TRBV30; j_gene: TRBJ1-1; abundance: .; d_gene: .; CDR3aa: CAWNLRQNTEAFF; CDR3nt: TGTGCCTGGAATCTCCGACAGAACACTGAAGCTTTCTTT
v_gene: TRBV27; j_gene: TRBJ1-2; abundance: few; d_gene: .; CDR3aa: CASSLTQGGYGYTF; CDR3nt: TGTGCCAGCAGTCTAACACAGGGTGGCTATGGCTACACCTTC
v_gene: TRBV2; j_gene: TRBJ2-3; abundance: few; d_gene: TRBD2; CDR3aa: CASSEGLAGGIDTQYF; CDR3nt: TGTGCCAGCAGTGAAGGGCTAGCGGGAGGGATAGATACGCAGTATTTT
v_gene: TRBV7-9; j_gene: TRBJ2-5; abundance: .; d_gene: .; CDR3aa: CSSSIRETQYF; CDR3nt: TGTTCCAGCAGCATCAGGGAGACCCAGTACTTC
v_gene: TRBV6-6; j_gene: TRBJ2-7; abundance: .; d_gene: TRBD1; CDR3aa: CASSPGQGKYEQYF; CDR3nt: TGTGCCAGCAGCCCGGGACAGGGAAAATACGAGCAGTACTTC
v_gene: TRBV9; j_gene: TRBJ2-7; abundance: .; d_gene: TRBD1; CDR3aa: CASSVGDRVNEQYF; CDR3nt: TGTGCCAGCAGCGTAGGGGACAGGGTCAACGAGCAGTACTTC
v_gene: TRBV6-1; j_gene: TRBJ2-2; abundance: .; d_gene: .; CDR3aa: CASSGRGLTRTGELFF; CDR3nt: TGTGCCAGCAGTGGCCGGGGACTCACGAGAACCGGGGAGCTGTTTTTT
v_gene: TRBV7-6; j_gene: TRBJ1-1; abundance: .; d_gene: .; CDR3aa: CASSLEPSGEAFF; CDR3nt: TGTGCCAGCAGCTTAGAACCGAGTGGTGAAGCTTTCTTT